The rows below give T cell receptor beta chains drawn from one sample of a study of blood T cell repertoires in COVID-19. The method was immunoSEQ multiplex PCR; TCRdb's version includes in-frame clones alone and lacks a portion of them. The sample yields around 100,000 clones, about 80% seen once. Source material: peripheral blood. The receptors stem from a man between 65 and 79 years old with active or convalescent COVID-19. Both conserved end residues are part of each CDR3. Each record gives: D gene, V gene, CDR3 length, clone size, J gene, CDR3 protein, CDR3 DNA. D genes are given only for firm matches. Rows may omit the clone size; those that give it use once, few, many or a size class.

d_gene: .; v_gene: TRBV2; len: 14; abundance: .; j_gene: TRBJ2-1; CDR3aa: CASSLLGGYNEQFF; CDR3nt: TGTGCCAGCAGTTTGCTAGGCGGCTACAATGAGCAGTTCTTC
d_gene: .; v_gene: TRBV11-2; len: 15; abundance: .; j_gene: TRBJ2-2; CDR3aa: CASSLEGSHTGELFF; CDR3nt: TGTGCCAGCAGCTTAGAGGGGAGCCACACCGGGGAGCTGTTTTTT
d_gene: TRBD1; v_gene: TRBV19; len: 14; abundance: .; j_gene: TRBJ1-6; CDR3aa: CASSRGQNNSPLHF; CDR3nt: TGTGCCAGTAGTAGGGGACAGAACAATTCACCCCTCCACTTT
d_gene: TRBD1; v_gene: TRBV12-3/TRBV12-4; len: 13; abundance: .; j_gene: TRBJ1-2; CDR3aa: CASSWDRDYGYTF; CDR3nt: TGTGCCAGCAGTTGGGACAGGGACTATGGCTACACCTTC
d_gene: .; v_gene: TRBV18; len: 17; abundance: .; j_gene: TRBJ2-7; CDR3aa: CASSPPNQGSNSYEQYF; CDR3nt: TGTGCCAGCTCACCACCAAACCAGGGGAGCAACTCCTACGAGCAGTACTTC
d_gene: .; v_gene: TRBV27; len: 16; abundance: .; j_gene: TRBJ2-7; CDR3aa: CASSLFPHSGVYEQYF; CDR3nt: TGTGCCAGCAGTTTATTCCCCCACAGCGGAGTCTACGAGCAGTACTTC
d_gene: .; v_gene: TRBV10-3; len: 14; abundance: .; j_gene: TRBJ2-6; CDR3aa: CAISDSSGANVLTF; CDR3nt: TGTGCCATCAGTGACAGCTCTGGGGCCAACGTCCTGACTTTC
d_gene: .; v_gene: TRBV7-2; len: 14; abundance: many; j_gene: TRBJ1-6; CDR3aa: CASSLAQGGSPLHF; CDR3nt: TGTGCCAGCAGCTTAGCACAGGGCGGATCACCCCTCCACTTT
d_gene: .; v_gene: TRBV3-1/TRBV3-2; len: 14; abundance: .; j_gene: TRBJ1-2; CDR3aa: CASSHQTGYYGYTF; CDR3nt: TGTGCCAGCAGCCATCAGACAGGCTACTATGGCTACACCTTC
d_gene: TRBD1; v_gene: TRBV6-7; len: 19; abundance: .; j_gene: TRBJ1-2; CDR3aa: CASSSLGYSTGVPGDGYTF; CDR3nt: TGTGCCAGCAGTTCCCTAGGTTATTCCACAGGGGTGCCGGGGGATGGCTACACCTTC
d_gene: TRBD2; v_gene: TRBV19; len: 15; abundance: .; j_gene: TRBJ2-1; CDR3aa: CASSILAGHTGEQFF; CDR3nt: TGTGCCAGTAGTATACTAGCGGGCCACACCGGGGAGCAGTTCTTC
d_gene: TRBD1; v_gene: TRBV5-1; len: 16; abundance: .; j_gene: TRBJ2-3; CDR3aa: CASSLGGTGGTDTQYF; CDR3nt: TGCGCCAGCAGCCTGGGCGGGACAGGGGGCACAGATACGCAGTATTTT
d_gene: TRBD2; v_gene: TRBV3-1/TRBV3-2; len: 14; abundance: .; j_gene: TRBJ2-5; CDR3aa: CASSQRTSGETQYF; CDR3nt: TGTGCCAGCAGCCAACGCACTAGCGGAGAGACCCAGTACTTC
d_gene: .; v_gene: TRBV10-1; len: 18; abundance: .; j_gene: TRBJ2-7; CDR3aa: CASSECSGDRAYPYEQYF; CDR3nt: TGCGCCAGCAGTGAGTGCTCGGGAGACAGGGCTTACCCCTACGAGCAGTACTTC
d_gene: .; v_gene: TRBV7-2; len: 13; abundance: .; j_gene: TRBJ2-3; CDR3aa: CASSDWNTDTQYF; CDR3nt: TGTGCCAGCAGCGACTGGAACACAGATACGCAGTATTTT
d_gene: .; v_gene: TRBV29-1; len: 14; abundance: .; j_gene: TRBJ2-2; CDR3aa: CSAVGTSSTGELFF; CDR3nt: TGCAGCGCTGTTGGGACATCGAGTACCGGGGAGCTGTTTTTT
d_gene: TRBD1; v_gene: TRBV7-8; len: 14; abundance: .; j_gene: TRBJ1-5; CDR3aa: CASSLGAGGSTQHF; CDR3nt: TGTGCCAGCAGCTTAGGGGCAGGGGGTTCGACCCAGCATTTT
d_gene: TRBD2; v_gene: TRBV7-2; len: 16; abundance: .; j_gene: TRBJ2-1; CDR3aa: CASSLFGLAGHNEQFF; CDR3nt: TGTGCCAGCAGCTTATTCGGCCTAGCGGGGCACAATGAGCAGTTCTTC
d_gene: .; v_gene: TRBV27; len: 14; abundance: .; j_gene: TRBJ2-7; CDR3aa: CASSPGLSSYEQYF; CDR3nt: TGTGCCAGCAGTCCAGGACTGAGCTCCTACGAGCAGTACTTC
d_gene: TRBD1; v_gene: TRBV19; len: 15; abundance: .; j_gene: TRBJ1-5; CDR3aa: CASSIGPGGGQPQHF; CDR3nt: TGTGCCAGTAGTATAGGCCCAGGGGGAGGTCAGCCCCAGCATTTT
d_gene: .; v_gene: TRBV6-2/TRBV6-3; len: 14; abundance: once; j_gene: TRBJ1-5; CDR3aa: CASSRRVTNQPQHF; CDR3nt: TGTGCCAGCAGTCGCCGGGTTACTAATCAGCCCCAGCATTTT
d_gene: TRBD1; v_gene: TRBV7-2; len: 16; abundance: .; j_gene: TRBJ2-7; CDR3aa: CASSTNSGTGTYEQYF; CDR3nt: TGTGCCAGCAGCACAAATTCCGGGACAGGAACCTACGAGCAGTACTTC
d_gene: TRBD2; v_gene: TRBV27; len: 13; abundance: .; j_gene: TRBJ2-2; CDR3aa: CASKGRVGGELFF; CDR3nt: TGTGCCAGCAAAGGGAGGGTCGGCGGGGAGCTGTTTTTT
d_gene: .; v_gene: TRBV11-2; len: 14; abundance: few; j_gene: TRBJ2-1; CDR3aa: CASSLQGLNNEQFF; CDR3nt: TGTGCCAGCAGCTTACAAGGACTCAATAATGAGCAGTTCTTC
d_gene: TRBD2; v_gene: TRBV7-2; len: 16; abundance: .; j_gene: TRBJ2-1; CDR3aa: CASSDTGTSVYNEQFF; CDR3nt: TGTGCCAGCAGCGACACCGGGACTAGCGTGTACAATGAGCAGTTCTTC
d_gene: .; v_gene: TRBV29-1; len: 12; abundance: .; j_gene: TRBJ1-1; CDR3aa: CSAGQTNTEAFF; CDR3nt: TGCAGCGCCGGACAGACGAACACTGAAGCTTTCTTT
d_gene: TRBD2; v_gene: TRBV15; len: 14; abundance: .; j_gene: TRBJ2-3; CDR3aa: CATSWGGGTDTQYF; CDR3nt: TGTGCCACCAGCTGGGGAGGGGGCACAGATACGCAGTATTTT
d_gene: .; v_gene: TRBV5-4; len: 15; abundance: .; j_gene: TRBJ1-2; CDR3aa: CASSLDNTFNYGYTF; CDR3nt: TGTGCCAGCAGCTTGGACAACACCTTTAACTATGGCTACACCTTC
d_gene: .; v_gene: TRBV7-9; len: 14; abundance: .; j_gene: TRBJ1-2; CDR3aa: CASSLTGSGWGYTF; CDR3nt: TGTGCCAGCAGCTTAACAGGGTCAGGTTGGGGCTACACCTTC
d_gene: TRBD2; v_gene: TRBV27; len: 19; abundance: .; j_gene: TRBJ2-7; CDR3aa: CASSLSGLAGGRRSYEQYF; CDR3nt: TGTGCCAGCAGTTTATCAGGACTAGCGGGAGGCCGTCGCTCCTACGAGCAGTACTTC
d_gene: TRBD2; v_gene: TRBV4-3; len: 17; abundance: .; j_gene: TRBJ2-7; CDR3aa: CASSQDLVGTRTYEQYF; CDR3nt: TGCGCCAGCAGCCAAGATCTGGTAGGGACTAGGACCTACGAGCAGTACTTC
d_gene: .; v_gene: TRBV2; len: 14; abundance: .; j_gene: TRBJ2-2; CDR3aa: CASSRQVSTGELFF; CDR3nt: TGTGCCAGCAGCCGACAGGTTAGCACCGGGGAGCTGTTTTTT
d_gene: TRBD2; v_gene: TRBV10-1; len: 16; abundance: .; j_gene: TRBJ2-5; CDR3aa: CASSESAGGAGKTQYF; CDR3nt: TGCGCCAGCAGTGAGTCCGCCGGGGGGGCAGGCAAGACCCAGTACTTC
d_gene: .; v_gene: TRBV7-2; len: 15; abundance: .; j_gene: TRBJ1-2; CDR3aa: CASSLDLWARYGYTF; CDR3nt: TGTGCCAGCAGCTTAGACCTCTGGGCCCGCTATGGCTACACCTTC
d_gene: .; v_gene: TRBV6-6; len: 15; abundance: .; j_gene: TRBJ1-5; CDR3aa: CASSPGGMGNQPQHF; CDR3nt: TGTGCCAGCAGTCCTGGGGGCATGGGCAATCAGCCCCAGCATTTT
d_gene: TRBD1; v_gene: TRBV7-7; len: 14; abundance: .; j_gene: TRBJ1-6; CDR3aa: CASSTGQDNSPLHF; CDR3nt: TGTGCTAGCAGCACGGGACAGGATAATTCACCCCTCCACTTT
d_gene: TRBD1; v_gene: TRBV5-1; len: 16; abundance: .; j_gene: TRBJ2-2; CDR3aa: CASSLGQGSYTGELFF; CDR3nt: TGCGCCAGCAGCTTGGGACAGGGATCGTACACCGGGGAGCTGTTTTTT